This TCR beta chain was identified in a study of blood T cells in healthy people across ages. Study results and caveats: Unsorted PBMCs prevented conclusive naive versus antigen-experienced comparison. No one knew whether donors had CMV, which possibly confounded expanded clonotype changes.

PCR was performed a second time for roughly 7 to 11 cycles using a sample-barcoded 5' primer and a J-beta primer mix. Tags on each cDNA molecule came from a template-switch adaptor with 12 random nucleotides. TCRdb fed the 5' RACE reads into MiXCR, producing one record per CDR3 protein. This repertoire shows approximately 820,000 distinct CDR3 sequences, 40% to 50% found once; its top ten account for roughly 19%. Every donor contributed roughly 10 milliliters of peripheral blood by blood draw. Trimming took off 7 bases at V and 5 bases at J, with 14 bases between the two ends. The CDR3 has 12 amino acids. The germline CDR1 and CDR2 sequences are DFQATT and SNEGSKA (reference sequence). This clonotype was counted ten times or more. Its antigen is still unknown.

The sequencing input was blood. The V gene is TRBV20-1, the J gene TRBJ2-5, with D tentatively TRBD1 (5 bases). This clonotype was obtained from a man in his sixties in good health. The DNA of the CDR3 is TGCAGTGTTAGGGGTTCTGGGGAGACCCAGTACTTC. Residues: CSVRGSGETQYF.